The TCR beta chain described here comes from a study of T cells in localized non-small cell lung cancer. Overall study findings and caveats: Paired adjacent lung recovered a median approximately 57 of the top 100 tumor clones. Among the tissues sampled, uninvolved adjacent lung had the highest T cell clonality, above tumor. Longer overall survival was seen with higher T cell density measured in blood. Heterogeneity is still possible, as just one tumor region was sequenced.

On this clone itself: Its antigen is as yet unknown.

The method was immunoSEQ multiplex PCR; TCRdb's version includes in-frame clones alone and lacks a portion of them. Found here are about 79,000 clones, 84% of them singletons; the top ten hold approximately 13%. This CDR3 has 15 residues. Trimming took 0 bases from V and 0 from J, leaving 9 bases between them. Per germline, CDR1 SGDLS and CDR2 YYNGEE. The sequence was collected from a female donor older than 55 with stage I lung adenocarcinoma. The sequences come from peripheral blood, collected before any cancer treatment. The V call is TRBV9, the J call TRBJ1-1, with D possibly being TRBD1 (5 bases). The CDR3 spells CASSVDQGMNTEAFF. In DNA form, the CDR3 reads TGTGCCAGCAGCGTAGACCAGGGAATGAACACTGAAGCTTTCTTT.